The entry below gives a single TCR beta chain sequence along with its context. Its antigen is unidentified. The CDR3 is 17 residues long. CDR1 and CDR2 from the germline V gene are SGHAT and FQNNGV. Losses at the gene ends were 3 bases for V and 3 bases for J; bases not matched to a gene: 8. TCRdb called the reads again in MiXCR, with one record for every CDR3 protein. The table lists a few hundred thousand distinct CDR3 sequences, approximately 46% of them singletons. This specimen comes from a study of T cell repertoires in cytomegalovirus infection. Study-level information: CMV infection and matching HLA type were both indicated by public TCR beta signatures.

Broader study findings: Cumulative public TCR beta family frequency identified CMV carriers with the relevant HLA. Clonotype analysis showed dominance of the ex vivo response by HLA-C-restricted CMV-specific TCR beta clonotypes.

This receptor was identified in a human donor in good health (CMV status not recorded). Some clones in this sample may be carry-over from other donors' samples. V is TRBV11-2 and J is TRBJ2-1; TRBD2 matches at 10 bases. The sample consisted of cultured PBMCs, taken from culture after CMV antigen stimulation. For the CDR3, the DNA is TGTGCCAGCAGCTTCGGGTCTAGCGGGAGTGGCTACAATGAGCAGTTCTTC. Its protein product is CASSFGSSGSGYNEQFF.